These T cell receptor beta chains were read from a single sample in a study of cytomegalovirus exposure and HLA in healthy donors. Clones were read by immunoSEQ multiplex PCR, and TCRdb kept only the in-frame ones, dropping some. The sample records approximately 150,000 clones, approximately 70% being singletons. Input material: PBMCs. Receptors originate from a woman under 30 in good health and CMV-seronegative. Both conserved end residues are part of each CDR3. The D gene is left open where the match is weak. The listing skips clone size in some rows; elsewhere it reads once, few, many or a size class.

d_call j_call v_call clone_size cdr3_aa cdr3_nt
TRBD1 TRBJ2-1 TRBV18 . CASSPWGTDSYNEQFF TGTGCCAGCTCACCGTGGGGGACAGACTCCTACAATGAGCAGTTCTTC
TRBD2 TRBJ2-1 TRBV7-8 . CASSPTSGSPPFF TGTGCCAGCAGCCCGACTAGCGGGAGCCCCCCGTTCTTC
. TRBJ1-6 TRBV30 . CAWKKTPGGSPLHF TGTGCCTGGAAGAAGACCCCGGGAGGGTCACCCCTCCACTTT
TRBD1 TRBJ2-1 TRBV7-8 . CASSPPPGQGFNEQFF TGTGCCAGCAGCCCTCCGCCGGGACAGGGTTTCAATGAGCAGTTCTTC
. TRBJ2-2 TRBV5-1 . CASSSKFNTGELFF TGCGCCAGCAGCTCCAAATTCAACACCGGGGAGCTGTTTTTT
. TRBJ1-1 TRBV18 few CASSADSPGLTEAFF TGTGCCAGCTCAGCCGACAGCCCGGGCCTGACTGAAGCTTTCTTT
. TRBJ1-2 TRBV5-4 . CASSFGSGDGYTF TGTGCCAGCAGCTTCGGCTCAGGGGATGGCTACACCTTC
TRBD2 TRBJ2-1 TRBV7-2 . CASLQRGGRDSEQFF TGTGCCAGCCTACAGCGGGGCGGGAGGGATAGTGAGCAGTTCTTC
TRBD2 TRBJ2-1 TRBV29-1 . CSVEWREGNFYLYPSSYNEQFF TGCAGCGTTGAATGGCGGGAGGGCAACTTTTACCTTTACCCCAGCTCCTACAATGAGCAGTTCTTC
TRBD1 TRBJ1-2 TRBV19 once CASRFSGGGYTF TGTGCCAGTAGGTTCTCAGGGGGTGGCTACACCTTC
TRBD1 TRBJ1-2 TRBV7-9 . CSSSTGQPYGYTF TGTTCCAGCAGCACGGGACAGCCTTATGGCTACACCTTC